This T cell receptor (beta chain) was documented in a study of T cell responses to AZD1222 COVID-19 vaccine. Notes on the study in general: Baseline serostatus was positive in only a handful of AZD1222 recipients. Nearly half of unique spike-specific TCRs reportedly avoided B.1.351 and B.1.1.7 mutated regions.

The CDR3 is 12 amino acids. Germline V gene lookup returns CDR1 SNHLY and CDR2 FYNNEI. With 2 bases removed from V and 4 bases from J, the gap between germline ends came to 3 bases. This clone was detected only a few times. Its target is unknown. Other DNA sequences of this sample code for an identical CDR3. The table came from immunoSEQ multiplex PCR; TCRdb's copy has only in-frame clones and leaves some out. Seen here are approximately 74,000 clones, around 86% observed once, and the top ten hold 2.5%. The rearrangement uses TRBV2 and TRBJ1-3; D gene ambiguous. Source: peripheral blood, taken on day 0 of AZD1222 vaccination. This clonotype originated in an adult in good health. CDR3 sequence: CASSERGNTIYF. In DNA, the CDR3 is TGTGCCAGCAGTGAACGCGGAAACACCATATATTTT.